The rows below give T cell receptor beta chains drawn from one sample of a study of blood T cell repertoires in COVID-19. Sequencing was performed with immunoSEQ multiplex PCR; in TCRdb, only in-frame clones are kept and a portion is missing. The sample lists around 230,000 clones, around 83% occurring once. Specimen: peripheral blood. These receptors all stem from a man in his forties who had recovered from COVID-19. The CDR3 runs from the conserved cysteine through the conserved F or W. A D gene is named only where the DNA matches it firmly. Size tells how often a clone was seen (once, few, many) or the class of an expanded clone, and some rows leave it out.

>TRBV4-1|TRBJ2-1|NA|TRBD1
TGCGCCAGCAGTAGGGACAGGGGTAGGGGGAATGAGCAGTTCTTC
CASSRDRGRGNEQFF
>TRBV12-5|TRBJ1-6|NA|NA
TGTGCTAGTGGTTTGGTACTATGGGTGAGACAGAATAATTCACCCCTCCACTTT
CASGLVLWVRQNNSPLHF
>TRBV19|TRBJ2-5|NA|NA
TGTGCCAGTGATCAGGGGTCTGGAGAGACCCAGTACTTC
CASDQGSGETQYF
>TRBV18|TRBJ1-1|NA|NA
TGTGCCAGCTCACCACAGGGACACCTGAACACTGAAGCTTTCTTT
CASSPQGHLNTEAFF
>TRBV18|TRBJ1-4|NA|NA
TGTGCCAGCTCACCGTGGTCGAGGGCAACTAATGAAAAACTGTTTTTT
CASSPWSRATNEKLFF
>TRBV3-1/TRBV3-2|TRBJ1-5|NA|NA
TGTGCCAGCAGCCAAGATCCGAGTCTTCAGCCCCAGCATTTT
CASSQDPSLQPQHF
>TRBV5-4|TRBJ2-6|NA|NA
TGTGCCAGCAGCTTGGAGGGGACTTCTGGGGCCAACGTCCTGACTTTC
CASSLEGTSGANVLTF
>TRBV5-1|TRBJ1-1|NA|NA
TGCGCCAGCAGCTCCCAGGGTACTTCCGTGAACACTGAAGCTTTCTTT
CASSSQGTSVNTEAFF
>TRBV9|TRBJ2-2|NA|NA
TGTGCCAGCAGCGTAAGACCGGGGGCCGGGGAGCTGTTTTTT
CASSVRPGAGELFF
>TRBV18|TRBJ1-2|NA|NA
TGTGCCAGCTCACCCCAGGGTGTAGTACAGGCCGCCGTCGGCTACACCTTC
CASSPQGVVQAAVGYTF
>TRBV7-2|TRBJ2-7|NA|TRBD2
TGTGCCAGCAGCTCGGGGGGCGAGCAGTACTTC
CASSSGGEQYF
>TRBV5-5|TRBJ1-2|NA|NA
TGTGCCAGCAGCCTCCAGGGTGACCTCGGGGGCTACACCTTC
CASSLQGDLGGYTF
>TRBV30|TRBJ2-7|NA|TRBD1
TGTGCCTGGAGGAAGGACAGGGGGACATTTCAGTACTTC
CAWRKDRGTFQYF
>TRBV20-1|TRBJ2-7|NA|NA
TGCAGTGCTAGTTGGGGGGGCCCCCGTGATCAGCAGTACTTC
CSASWGGPRDQQYF
>TRBV4-3|TRBJ1-4|NA|NA
TGCGCCAGCAGCCAAGATTCTCAGGGTGAAAAACTGTTTTTT
CASSQDSQGEKLFF
>TRBV7-9|TRBJ2-7|few|NA
TGTGCCAGCAGCACCTCGGGTGCCTACGAGCAGTACTTC
CASSTSGAYEQYF
>TRBV11-2|TRBJ1-2|NA|TRBD1
TGTGCCAGCAGCCCGAATGATCGACAGGGACGTGGTGGCTACACCTTC
CASSPNDRQGRGGYTF
>TRBV19|TRBJ2-7|NA|TRBD2
TGTGCCAGTAGTCCATCTGGGCTAGCGGGAGTCTACGAGCAGTACTTC
CASSPSGLAGVYEQYF
>TRBV5-1|TRBJ1-1|NA|TRBD1
TGCGCCAGCAGCGGACAGGGGGCCGGCACTGAAGCTTTCTTT
CASSGQGAGTEAFF
>TRBV7-2|TRBJ2-1|NA|TRBD2
TGTGCCAGCAGCTTAGCGCCCGGGACTATTAATTACAATGAGCAGTTCTTC
CASSLAPGTINYNEQFF
>TRBV13|TRBJ2-7|NA|NA
TGTGCCAGCAGCAAAGGCCCGACGGACTCCAGAGACGAGCAGTACTTC
CASSKGPTDSRDEQYF
>TRBV7-8|TRBJ1-5|NA|NA
TGTGCCAGCAGCGCTGGACAGTCCAATCAGCCCCAGCATTTT
CASSAGQSNQPQHF
>TRBV19|TRBJ1-5|once|TRBD1
TGTGCCAGTACGACAGGGGTCCAGCCCCAGCATTTT
CASTTGVQPQHF
>TRBV6-5|TRBJ1-5|NA|TRBD1
TGTGCCAGCAGGGACAGGGTAGATCAGCCCCAGCATTTT
CASRDRVDQPQHF
>TRBV5-4|TRBJ2-3|once|TRBD1
TGTGCCAGCAGCTCAGGGACAGTTACAGATACGCAGTATTTT
CASSSGTVTDTQYF
>TRBV29-1|TRBJ2-5|NA|TRBD2
TGCAGCGTTGTAGGCGGGAGTGGAGAGACCCAGTACTTC
CSVVGGSGETQYF
>TRBV5-6|TRBJ1-1|NA|NA
TGTGCCAGCATGGAGGGGAGAGACGGGGGCACTGAAGCTTTCTTT
CASMEGRDGGTEAFF
>TRBV9|TRBJ2-5|NA|TRBD2
TGTGCCAGCAGCACAGGGGTAGCGGGGGCTGGAGGGACCCAGTACTTC
CASSTGVAGAGGTQYF
>TRBV4-3|TRBJ1-2|NA|NA
TGCGCCAGCAGCCCCTTGATGGGGGGGGACTATGGCTACACCTTC
CASSPLMGGDYGYTF
>TRBV10-3|TRBJ2-7|NA|TRBD2
TGTGCCATCGATAGCGGGAATTACTCACCCTACGAGCAGTACTTC
CAIDSGNYSPYEQYF
>TRBV2|TRBJ1-5|NA|NA
TGTGCCAGCAGTGAGGATTGGGGCGGTAGCAATCAGCCCCAGCATTTT
CASSEDWGGSNQPQHF
>TRBV19|TRBJ1-2|NA|TRBD1
TGTGCCAGTAGGGAGACAGGGGATAGTGTCGCATATGGCTACACCTTC
CASRETGDSVAYGYTF
>TRBV19|TRBJ2-1|NA|TRBD1
TGTGCCAGTAGTATAGAAGAGGGGGCATCCTACAATGAGCAGTTCTTC
CASSIEEGASYNEQFF
>TRBV28|TRBJ1-2|NA|TRBD1
TGTGCCAGTCAGACAGGGGGCAGTTACGGCTACACCTTC
CASQTGGSYGYTF
>TRBV6-5|TRBJ2-5|NA|TRBD1
TGTGCCAGCAGTTCTCTTGGGACAGGGGTAGAGACCCAGTACTTC
CASSSLGTGVETQYF
>TRBV6-5|TRBJ1-4|NA|NA
TGTGCCAGCAGTAGGGGCTATGACGAAAAACTGTTTTTT
CASSRGYDEKLFF
>TRBV14|TRBJ2-1|NA|NA
TGTGCCAGCAGCCAAGATCTCCGAACCAGGAAGTTCTTC
CASSQDLRTRKFF
>TRBV30|TRBJ1-5|NA|TRBD1
TGTGCCTGGAGTGTAAGGACAGGGAATCAGCCCCAGCATTTT
CAWSVRTGNQPQHF
>TRBV5-6|TRBJ1-1|NA|TRBD1
TGTGCCAGCATTAATTCCCAGGGGGGATACACTGAAGCTTTCTTT
CASINSQGGYTEAFF
>TRBV30|TRBJ2-6|NA|NA
TGTGCCTGGAGAAGTCGGGATCCCCCCTACTCTGGGGCCAACGTCCTGACTTTC
CAWRSRDPPYSGANVLTF
>TRBV27|TRBJ2-5|NA|NA
TGTGCCAGCAGTTCCTGGACAAGCACACCTAAGACCCAGTACTTC
CASSSWTSTPKTQYF
>TRBV5-1|TRBJ2-7|NA|TRBD1
TGCGCCAGCAGCAAGGACAGGGTCTCCTACGAGCAGTACTTC
CASSKDRVSYEQYF
>TRBV10-1|TRBJ2-3|few|NA
TGCGCCAGCAGTGACGGGCCCCCTCGGGGTACGCAGTATTTT
CASSDGPPRGTQYF
>TRBV4-3|TRBJ2-6|NA|NA
TGCGCCAGCAGCCAAGTTCACTCTGGGGCCAACGTCCTGACTTTC
CASSQVHSGANVLTF
>TRBV18|TRBJ2-2|NA|NA
TGTGCCAGCTCACTCTACTCGCCGTACTCGAACACCGGGGAGCTGTTTTTT
CASSLYSPYSNTGELFF
>TRBV3-1/TRBV3-2|TRBJ2-5|few|NA
TGTGCCAGCAGCCAAGAGGTCGGGGAGACCCAGTACTTC
CASSQEVGETQYF
>TRBV18|TRBJ1-1|NA|NA
TGTGCCAGCTCACCATTGCGAGAGGGAGGGAACACTGAAGCTTTCTTT
CASSPLREGGNTEAFF
>TRBV7-9|TRBJ1-2|few|NA
TGTGCCAGCAGCTTAGGCCAGTCCTATGGCTACACCTTC
CASSLGQSYGYTF
>TRBV29-1|TRBJ2-3|NA|TRBD1
TGCAGCGTCCTCCGGGACAGGGGCCCAAAGAATACGCAGTATTTT
CSVLRDRGPKNTQYF
>TRBV29-1|TRBJ1-2|NA|NA
TGCAGCGTTGAAAAACAGGGATATGGCTACACCTTC
CSVEKQGYGYTF
>TRBV6-5|TRBJ2-2|NA|TRBD1
TGTGCCAGCAGTTATAACGGACAGGTGGCCGGGGAGCTGTTTTTT
CASSYNGQVAGELFF
>TRBV11-2|TRBJ2-5|NA|TRBD2
TGTGCCAGCAGCTTACAAGCGGGGGACCAAGAGACCCAGTACTTC
CASSLQAGDQETQYF
>TRBV2|TRBJ1-5|NA|TRBD1
TGTGCCAGCAGTGAAGCACAGGGGAGGTATCAGCCCCAGCATTTT
CASSEAQGRYQPQHF
>TRBV7-8|TRBJ1-1|NA|NA
TGTGCCAGCAGCGCCCACCTGGACAGCCTTGAAGCTTTCTTT
CASSAHLDSLEAFF
>TRBV15|TRBJ2-5|once|TRBD1
TGTGCCACCAGTCGACAGGGTCAAGAGACCCAGTACTTC
CATSRQGQETQYF
>TRBV6-5|TRBJ1-1|NA|TRBD1
TGTGCCAGCAGTTATGGGACAGGCACCGCTGAAGCTTTCTTT
CASSYGTGTAEAFF
>TRBV21-1|TRBJ1-2|NA|NA
TGTGCCAGCAGCAAGGACCCCGGTACAGGGGGCTGGAAAGCTAACTATGGCTACACCTTC
CASSKDPGTGGWKANYGYTF
>TRBV5-6|TRBJ2-1|NA|TRBD2
TGTGCCAGCAGCTTGGCGGCTAGCGGGGTCCTAAGTGAGCAGTTCTTC
CASSLAASGVLSEQFF
>TRBV4-1|TRBJ2-7|many|TRBD1
TGCGCCAGCAGCCAAGATTGGACAGGGACCCCCTCCCCGCCTCAGTACTTC
CASSQDWTGTPSPPQYF